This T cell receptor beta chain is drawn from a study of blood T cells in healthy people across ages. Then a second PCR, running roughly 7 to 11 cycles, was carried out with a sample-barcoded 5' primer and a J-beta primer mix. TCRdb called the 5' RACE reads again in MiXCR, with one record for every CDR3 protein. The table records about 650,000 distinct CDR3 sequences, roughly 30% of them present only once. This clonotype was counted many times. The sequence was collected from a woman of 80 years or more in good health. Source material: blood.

Here the CDR3 DNA reads TGTGCCACCGCTGACAACACTGAAGCTTTCTTT. It encodes CATADNTEAFF. The V and J genes are TRBV6-6 and TRBJ1-1; D unclear. The germline V gene encodes CDR1 MNHNY and CDR2 SVGAGI (reference sequence). V lost 10 bases to trimming and J lost 2 bases, with 8 bases between them. This CDR3 has 11 amino acids.